What follows are 16 T cell receptor beta chains derived from one specimen sequenced in a study of T-cell reconstitution after alpha-beta-depleted transplantation in children. TCRbeta library preparation incorporated unique molecular identifiers. TCRdb reanalysed the PCR reads using MiXCR and keeps one entry per CDR3 protein. This table holds about 600,000 distinct CDR3 sequences, 10% to 15% found once. Sample: PBMCs, mostly from graft donor cells, taken 360 days after TCRalphabeta/CD19-depleted stem cell transplant. The receptors come from a male patient younger than 18 who had a stem cell transplant for acute myeloid leukemia, so the T cells may come from the graft donor.

There are many counts of this clonotype. The chain employs TRBV29-1 and TRBJ2-7; 10 bases are shared with TRBD2. The CDR3 is made up of 11 amino acids. The V and J ends lost 4 bases and 9 bases, in that order; junction bases with no gene match: 3. From germline, CDR1 is SQVTM and CDR2 ANQGSEA. CDR3 DNA sequence: TGCAGCGTTGTGTCTAGCGGGGGGCAGTACTTC. Its protein product is CSVVSSGGQYF.

The sample holds many counts of this clonotype. V gene TRBV4-3 combines with J gene TRBJ1-2; no reliable D call. Germline V gene sequence: CDR1 LGHNA, CDR2 YSLEER. The CDR3 has 14 amino acids. Trimming left V 1 base short and J 5 bases short, with 11 bases between. The CDR3 nucleotides are TGCGCCAGCAGCCAAGGGTGGGATTTTTATGGCTACACCTTC. This sequence encodes CASSQGWDFYGYTF.

The chain has TRBV19 and TRBJ2-2, with TRBD2 identical over 11 bases. V lost 3 bases to trimming and J lost 6 bases; unmatched junction nucleotides: 6. Germline assignment: CDR1 LNHDA and CDR2 SQIVND (reference sequence). The CDR3 spans 16 residues. Here the CDR3 DNA reads TGTGCCAGTAGTATCTTAGCGGGAGGGCCGCCCGGGGAGCTGTTTTTT. It yields the protein CASSILAGGPPGELFF. Together with reference TRBV19 and TRBJ2-2, the CDR3 gives the full variable domain: DGGITQSPKYLFRKEGQNVTLSCEQNLNHDAMYWYRQDPGQGLRLIYYSQIVNDFQKGDIAEGYSVSREKKESFPLTVTSAQKNPTAFYLCASSILAGGPPGELFFGEGSRLTVL.

This clonotype appeared many times. The DNA for the CDR3 is TGTGCCAGCAGCCCTATTGGCCTACGGCTAGCCCTCTACGAGCAGTACTTC. Translation gives CASSPIGLRLALYEQYF. This chain joins TRBV11-2 and TRBJ2-7, with D possibly TRBD2 on 5 matching bases. CDR3 size: 17 residues. Germline V CDR1 and CDR2: SGHAT, FQNNGV. V gave up 5 bases and J gave up 3 bases, with 23 bases separating them.

CDR3 in amino acids: CSASEPRGDGYGYTF. In nucleotides, the CDR3 is TGCAGTGCGTCGGAACCCAGGGGGGACGGCTATGGCTACACCTTC. This rearrangement joins TRBV20-1 to TRBJ1-2; TRBD1 aligns across 7 bases. The V segment lost 6 bases and the J segment 4 bases; nucleotides outside the gene matches: 14. In germline, CDR1 is DFQATT, CDR2 SNEGSKA (reference sequence). The CDR3 runs 15 residues.

This clonotype was detected ten times or more. For the CDR3, the DNA is TGCAGCGTTGACTTGAGGGGGACTAGCCCCTACGAGCAGTACTTC. This sequence encodes CSVDLRGTSPYEQYF. The V gene is TRBV29-1, the J gene TRBJ2-7; 9 bases align to TRBD2. V was clipped by 3 bases and J by 2 bases; unmatched bases: 8. Germline lookup yields CDR1 SQVTM and CDR2 ANQGSEA. CDR3 size: 15 residues.

This chain uses TRBV6-2 or TRBV6-3 with TRBJ2-3; TRBD2 agrees at 9 bases. CDR3 size: 16 residues. V lost 2 bases to trimming and J lost 5 bases; unmatched junction nucleotides: 8. Per germline, CDR1 MNHEY and CDR2 SVGEGT. CDR3 amino acids: CASSYQLPLAGDTQYF. The CDR3 DNA follows: TGTGCCAGCAGTTACCAACTACCACTAGCGGGAGATACGCAGTATTTT.

This clonotype was observed a handful of times. This chain connects TRBV12-3 or TRBV12-4 to TRBJ1-2; 9 bases are a match to TRBD1. This CDR3 is 14 amino acids long. V lost 5 bases, J lost 7 bases, and 8 bases stayed unmatched. The CDR3 loop is CASSAAGTGSGYTF. DNA for the CDR3: TGTGCCAGCAGTGCCGCCGGGACAGGGTCTGGCTACACCTTC.

Here the CDR3 DNA reads TGTGCCAGCAGCCAAGAGTCGGGACTAGCGGGAGGGTCAGATACGCAGTATTTT. This translates into CASSQESGLAGGSDTQYF. This chain joins TRBV4-2 and TRBJ2-3; TRBD2 matches 16 bases. V lost 0 bases and J lost 4; bases outside the gene matches: 4. CDR1 is LGHNA and CDR2 is YNFKEQ in the germline V gene. This CDR3 is 18 amino acids long.

J is TRBJ2-7 and V is TRBV7-8, with 9 bases that match TRBD2. Per germline, CDR1 SGHVS and CDR2 FQNEAQ. With 5 bases clipped from V and 5 bases from J, the junction kept 13 bases outside the gene matches. The CDR3 is 16 residues long. In DNA, the CDR3 is TGTGCCAGCAGCCCACGACCGGGACTAGCAACCCACGAGCAGTACTTC. It yields the protein CASSPRPGLATHEQYF.

The CDR3 spells CASSLATSGGSYEQYF. The CDR3 bases are TGTGCCAGCAGCTTAGCGACTAGCGGGGGATCCTACGAGCAGTACTTC. The chain uses TRBV7-9 and TRBJ2-7; the match to TRBD2 covers 12 bases. Per the germline V gene, CDR1 is SEHNR and CDR2 is FQNEAQ (reference sequence). The CDR3 runs to 16 residues. After removal of 0 bases from V and 1 base from J, the junction contained 1 base not matched to a gene.

This clonotype was seen at least ten times. This chain's CDR3 is CSVGGRQGSSYEQYF. In DNA, the CDR3 is TGCAGCGTTGGGGGGCGACAGGGATCGTCCTACGAGCAGTACTTC. V is TRBV29-1 and J is TRBJ2-7; TRBD1 agrees at 7 bases. The CDR3 loop spans 15 amino acids. CDR1 is SQVTM, CDR2 ANQGSEA, per germline. The trim removed 4 bases at V and 1 base at J, leaving 10 bases unmatched.

The gene calls are TRBV12-3 or TRBV12-4 and TRBJ2-1; TRBD2 aligns across 9 bases. V gave up 6 bases and J gave up 6 bases; unmatched junction bases: 3. This CDR3 is 13 amino acids long. The CDR3 loop reads CASRVAGVNEQFF. CDR3 DNA: TGTGCCAGCAGAGTAGCGGGAGTCAATGAGCAGTTCTTC.

Ten or more counts support this clonotype. This chain connects TRBV7-2 to TRBJ2-3; 8 bases line up with TRBD2. Trimming took 4 bases from V and 4 from J; bases not matched to a gene: 13. This CDR3 region has 17 residues. CDR1 is SGHTA and CDR2 is FQGNSA in the germline V gene. The CDR3 nucleotides read TGTGCCAGCAGCTGGGTGGGGCTGGCGGGAGGAGCAGATACGCAGTATTTT. Translated, it gives CASSWVGLAGGADTQYF.

This clonotype came up a few times. The rearrangement joins TRBV28 to TRBJ2-7, with D possibly matching TRBD2 (5 bases). Per germline, CDR1 MDHEN and CDR2 SYDVKM. V was shortened by 6 bases and J by 4 bases, with 16 bases between the two germline ends. The CDR3 loop spans 14 amino acids. The CDR3 spells CASSRTGPLYEQYF. The CDR3 DNA follows: TGTGCCAGCAGCAGGACTGGTCCGTTGTACGAGCAGTACTTC.

This clonotype was counted ten times or more. The chain combines TRBV29-1 with TRBJ1-1; D gene ambiguous. The germline V gene has CDR1 SQVTM and CDR2 ANQGSEA. The V and J ends lost 2 bases and 0 bases respectively, with 7 bases between them. This CDR3 is 13 amino acids long. The chain's CDR3 is CSVERRLNTEAFF. CDR3 DNA sequence: TGCAGCGTTGAACGACGATTGAACACTGAAGCTTTCTTT.